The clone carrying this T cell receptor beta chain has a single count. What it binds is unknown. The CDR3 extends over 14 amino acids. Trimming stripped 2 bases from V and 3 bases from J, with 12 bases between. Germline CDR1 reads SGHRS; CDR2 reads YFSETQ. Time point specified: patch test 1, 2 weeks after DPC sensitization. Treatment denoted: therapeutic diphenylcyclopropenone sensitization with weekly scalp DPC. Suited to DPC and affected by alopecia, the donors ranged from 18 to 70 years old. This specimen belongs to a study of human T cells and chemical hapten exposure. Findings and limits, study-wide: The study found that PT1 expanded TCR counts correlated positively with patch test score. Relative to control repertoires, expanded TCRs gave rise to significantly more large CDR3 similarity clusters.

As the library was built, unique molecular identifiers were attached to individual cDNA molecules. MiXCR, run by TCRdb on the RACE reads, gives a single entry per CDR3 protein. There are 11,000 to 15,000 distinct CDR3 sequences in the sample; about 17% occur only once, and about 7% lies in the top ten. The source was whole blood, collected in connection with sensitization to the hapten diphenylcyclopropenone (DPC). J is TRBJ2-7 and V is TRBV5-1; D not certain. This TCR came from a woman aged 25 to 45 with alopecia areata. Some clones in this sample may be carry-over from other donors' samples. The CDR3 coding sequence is TGCGCCAGCAGCTTCACCACTCCCGACTACGAGCAGTACTTC. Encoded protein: CASSFTTPDYEQYF.